The 29 T cell receptor beta chains presented below share a single source sample, sequenced in a study of T cell clonotyping in hematopoietic cell transplantation (dated by TCRdb to about 2021). The library was prepared using the immunoSEQ multiplex PCR assay. This immuneACCESS table, as held by TCRdb, lists in-frame sequences with V and J called but not all clones. Of the missing ones, under half trace to an unresolved V gene in checked studies; the others have no known cause. The sample contains more than 7,500 clones, approximately 97% of them found a single time. 2% to 2.5% of the sample is in the top ten clones. The time point label here, explained by the study, means: 100 days after allo-HCT. The material was peripheral blood mononuclear cells, obtained 100 days after allogeneic stem cell transplant. The receptors here all came from a male patient between 60 and 69 years old who had an allogeneic stem cell transplant from a related donor, so the T cells may come from the graft donor. Some clones in this sample may be carry-over from other donors' samples.

The J gene is TRBJ1-6, the V gene TRBV7-9; no firm D call. This CDR3 comprises 14 residues. V dropped 3 bases and J dropped 4 bases, with 7 bases sitting between them. The germline gives CDR1 SEHNR, CDR2 FQNEAQ (reference sequence). The CDR3 coding sequence is TGTGCCAGCAGCTTGGCAGAGTATAATTCACCCCTCCACTTT. This gives the protein CASSLAEYNSPLHF.

The chain links TRBV5-6 to TRBJ1-1; TRBD1 aligns across 10 bases. Losses at the gene ends were 3 bases for V and 8 bases for J; bases not matched to a gene: 10. This CDR3 has 15 amino acids. The germline V gene has CDR1 SGHDT and CDR2 YYEEEE. The DNA for the CDR3 is TGTGCCAGCAGCTCCCGGGACAGGGGTCTGAGGGAAGCTTTCTTT. It yields the protein CASSSRDRGLREAFF.

This clone has a single count. The CDR3 region is CSVRTGGGYTF. CDR3 nucleotide sequence: TGCAGCGTCCGGACAGGGGGAGGCTACACCTTC. The V and J genes are TRBV29-1 and TRBJ1-2; 10 bases are shared with TRBD1. There are 11 residues in the CDR3. CDR1 and CDR2 from the germline V gene are SQVTM and ANQGSEA. V gave up 6 bases and J gave up 8 bases; unmatched junction bases: 3.

The chain combines TRBV28 with TRBJ1-3; tentative D call: TRBD1 (6 bases). Germline CDR1 and CDR2: MDHEN and SYDVKM. The CDR3 is 13 residues long. This CDR3 is CVAAGHSGNTIYF. In DNA form, the CDR3 reads TGTGTTGCCGCGGGACACTCTGGAAACACCATATATTTT.

The chain couples TRBV19 to TRBJ1-6; TRBD1 aligns across 9 bases. Germline V gene lookup returns CDR1 LNHDA and CDR2 SQIVND (reference sequence). CDR3 length equals 15 residues. V lost 5 bases to trimming and J lost 9 bases; unmatched junction nucleotides: 8. The CDR3 DNA follows: TGTGCCAGTAGTCCCGACGACAGGGGGAGTTCACCCCTCCACTTT. Translation gives CASSPDDRGSSPLHF. The entire variable domain, with the rest obtained from reference TRBV19 and TRBJ1-6, is as follows: DGGITQSPKYLFRKEGQNVTLSCEQNLNHDAMYWYRQDPGQGLRLIYYSQIVNDFQKGDIAEGYSVSREKKESFPLTVTSAQKNPTAFYLCASSPDDRGSSPLHFGNGTRLTVT.

The chain links TRBV7-2 to TRBJ2-3; TRBD2 aligns across 8 bases. The CDR3 totals 16 residues. The V gene's germline CDR1 is SGHTA and CDR2 FQGNSA. The V and J ends lost 3 bases and 2 bases, in that order; junction bases with no gene match: 7. The CDR3 DNA sequence: TGTGCCAGCAGCTTCCAAGCGGGGGTTACCACAGATACGCAGTATTTT. Protein product: CASSFQAGVTTDTQYF.

As DNA, the CDR3 is TGTGCCAGCAGCTTAACGGGACGAGAGGTCGAGCAGTACTTC. Translating it yields CASSLTGREVEQYF. This chain links TRBV7-3 with TRBJ2-7, with D perhaps assigned TRBD1 or TRBD2 (5 bases each). The CDR3 contains 14 residues. The ends were cut back, 0 bases at V and 6 bases at J, with 12 bases in the middle. CDR1 SGHTA and CDR2 FQGTGA come from the germline V gene.

This rearrangement joins TRBV6-5 to TRBJ1-3, with 8 positions matching TRBD1. Trimming at V came to 5 bases and at J to 3 bases, leaving 6 bases not matched to a gene. Per the germline V gene, CDR1 is MNHEY and CDR2 is SVGAGI. The CDR3 consists of 15 residues. The CDR3 sequence is CASSLDRGSGNTIYF. CDR3 nucleotides: TGTGCCAGCAGTCTTGACAGGGGTAGTGGAAACACCATATATTTT.

The chain couples TRBV2 to TRBJ1-2, with D perhaps TRBD1 (6 bases). Germline V lookup: CDR1 SNHLY, CDR2 FYNNEI. The germline V and J ends were trimmed by 2 bases and 4 bases, with 11 bases remaining between them. CDR3 length: 14 residues. The CDR3 sequence is CASSEQAGAYGYTF. For the CDR3, the DNA is TGTGCCAGCAGTGAACAAGCAGGGGCCTATGGCTACACCTTC.

The V call is TRBV11-3, the J call TRBJ2-5; weak D call: TRBD2 (7 bases). CDR1 is SGHNT, CDR2 YENEEA, per germline. V lost 6 bases to trimming and J lost 4 bases, with 12 bases between them. CDR3 length: 13 amino acids. CDR3 amino acids: CASRGGASETQYF. Here the CDR3 DNA reads TGTGCCAGCAGGGGGGGGGCCTCAGAGACCCAGTACTTC.

This clone appeared a single time. The gene calls are TRBV30 and TRBJ1-6, with 9 bases fitting TRBD1. The CDR3 contains 14 residues. Germline CDR1 reads GTSNPN; CDR2 reads SVGIG (reference sequence). Unmatched junction bases numbered 8, after V lost 5 bases and J lost 9 bases. The CDR3 DNA follows: TGTGCCTGGGGGACAGGGAGCTTAAGTTCACCCCTCCACTTT. Protein sequence: CAWGTGSLSSPLHF.

This chain links TRBV6-5 with TRBJ1-2; TRBD1 aligns across 11 bases. The CDR3 is 15 residues long. The J segment lost 4 bases and the V segment lost 10 bases, leaving 11 bases of the junction unmatched. The V gene's germline CDR1 is MNHEY and CDR2 SVGAGI. The CDR3 DNA is TGTGCCACCTTACGGACAGGGGGCTGGGGCTATGGCTACACCTTC. Protein sequence: CATLRTGGWGYGYTF.

The chain joins TRBV28 to TRBJ2-5; tentatively, D is TRBD1 (6 bases). Trimming took off 10 bases at V and 10 bases at J, with 19 bases between the two ends. Per germline, CDR1 MDHEN and CDR2 SYDVKM. CDR3 length: 12 amino acids. CDR3 coding DNA: TGTGCCAACCGACAGGCCCAGGGTGGCCAGTACTTC. As protein: CANRQAQGGQYF.

This clone was seen only once. This chain connects TRBV28 to TRBJ2-7; D ambiguous. This CDR3 is built from 14 residues. V shed 4 bases and J shed 1 base, with 11 bases lying between them. Germline V CDR1 and CDR2: MDHEN, SYDVKM. CDR3 sequence (DNA): TGTGCCAGCAGTTCCTCGGACCAGTCCTACGAGCAGTACTTC. As protein: CASSSSDQSYEQYF.

V usage is TRBV30 and J usage is TRBJ1-2; D is unclear. This CDR3 comprises 12 residues. Germline lookup yields CDR1 GTSNPN and CDR2 SVGIG (reference sequence). Trimming left V 5 bases short and J 10 bases short, with 17 bases between. The CDR3 region has the DNA TGTGCCTGGTCCGGGAGGGCCTGGGTCTACACCTTC. Its protein product is CAWSGRAWVYTF.

The chain employs TRBV11-3 and TRBJ1-1; 8 bases fit TRBD1. In germline, CDR1 is SGHNT, CDR2 YENEEA. There are 16 residues in the CDR3. The V segment lost 0 bases and the J segment 3 bases; nucleotides outside the gene matches: 6. The CDR3 DNA is TGTGCCAGCAGCTTAGATCCCCAGGGGGCGGACACTGAAGCTTTCTTT. Translating it yields CASSLDPQGADTEAFF. The complete variable domain, with remaining parts taken from reference TRBV11-3 and TRBJ1-1, reads EAGVVQSPRYKIIEKKQPVAFWCNPISGHNTLYWYLQNLGQGPELLIRYENEEAVDDSQLPKDRFSAERLKGVDSTLKIQPAELGDSAVYLCASSLDPQGADTEAFFGQGTRLTVV.

The chain uses TRBV28 and TRBJ2-4; D perhaps matches TRBD1 (6 bases). This CDR3 spans 17 amino acids. The germline CDR1 and CDR2 sequences are MDHEN and SYDVKM. V dropped 8 bases and J dropped 0 bases, with 20 bases sitting between them. The CDR3 nucleotides are TGTGCCAGCGGGTTTCAGGGGCGGAGGTTAGCCAAAAACATTCAGTACTTC. Its protein is CASGFQGRRLAKNIQYF.

The chain is built from TRBV6-5 and TRBJ2-1, with D unresolved. The CDR3 sequence is 11 residues long. The V end was cut by 3 bases, the J end by 8 bases, with 5 bases between. Germline lookup yields CDR1 MNHEY and CDR2 SVGAGI. The CDR3 reads CASSYFDEQFF. The CDR3, as DNA: TGTGCCAGCAGTTATTTCGATGAGCAGTTCTTC.

The chain has TRBV25-1 and TRBJ1-4; D gene ambiguous. Trimming stripped 7 bases from V and 4 bases from J, with 10 bases between. Germline CDR1 reads MGHDK; CDR2 reads SYGVNS. CDR3 length: 13 residues. CDR3 residues: CASIIFHNEKLFF. The CDR3 nucleotides read TGTGCCAGCATAATCTTCCATAATGAAAAACTGTTTTTT.

This chain links TRBV9 with TRBJ2-5; D is ambiguous. The CDR3 contains 11 residues. V was clipped by 1 base and J by 5 bases, with 3 bases between them. In germline, CDR1 is SGDLS, CDR2 YYNGEE. In DNA, the CDR3 is TGTGCCAGCAGCGTATCCGAGACCCAGTACTTC. As protein: CASSVSETQYF.

The chain couples TRBV5-4 to TRBJ1-6, with TRBD1 matching 8 bases. This CDR3 is 15 amino acids long. V was clipped by 4 bases and J by 10 bases; unmatched bases: 10. From germline, CDR1 is SGHNT and CDR2 YYREEE (reference sequence). This CDR3 reads CASSTDRGSWSPLHF. The DNA for the CDR3 is TGTGCCAGCAGCACCGACAGGGGCTCGTGGTCACCCCTCCACTTT.

V gene TRBV5-1 combines with J gene TRBJ1-4; D perhaps matches TRBD1 (5 bases). This CDR3 contains 15 residues. The V end was cut by 3 bases, the J end by 7 bases, with 16 bases between. Germline CDR1 reads SGHRS; CDR2 reads YFSETQ. The CDR3 nucleotides are TGCGCCAGCAGCTCCCCCGGGGCTGAGGGTGAAAAACTGTTTTTT. It encodes CASSSPGAEGEKLFF. The whole variable domain, remainder taken from reference TRBV5-1 and TRBJ1-4, is KAGVTQTPRYLIKTRGQQVTLSCSPISGHRSVSWYQQTPGQGLQFLFEYFSETQRNKGNFPGRFSGRQFSNSRSEMNVSTLELGDSALYLCASSSPGAEGEKLFFGSGTQLSVL.

The chain uses TRBV19 and TRBJ1-4, with D tentatively TRBD1 (6 bases). V gave up 3 bases and J gave up 8 bases, with 16 bases separating them. The CDR3 runs 15 residues. The germline V gene encodes CDR1 LNHDA and CDR2 SQIVND (reference sequence). For the CDR3, the DNA is TGTGCCAGTAGTATTGCCGGGGGCGAGGCCGAAAAACTGTTTTTT. The encoded protein is CASSIAGGEAEKLFF.

The genes are TRBV4-3 and TRBJ1-5, with a tentative D call TRBD1 (6 bases). V lost 1 base to trimming and J lost 10 bases, with 17 bases between them. Germline values: CDR1 LGHNA, CDR2 YSLEER. The CDR3 loop spans 15 amino acids. The CDR3 sequence: CASSQGEGGAYPQHF. In nucleotides, the CDR3 is TGCGCCAGCAGCCAAGGTGAAGGGGGGGCGTATCCCCAGCATTTT.

This chain uses TRBV27 with TRBJ1-4; D ambiguous. The length of the CDR3 is 11 residues. In germline, CDR1 is MNHEY, CDR2 SMNVEV (reference sequence). Trimming pared 8 bases from V and 7 bases from J, leaving 8 bases between. CDR3 residues: CASAVGEKLFF. DNA of the CDR3: TGTGCCAGCGCGGTTGGTGAAAAACTGTTTTTT.

The chain couples TRBV6-5 to TRBJ1-5; possible D gene TRBD1, 5 bases. Germline loops: CDR1 MNHEY, CDR2 SVGAGI. This CDR3 is built from 15 residues. The ends were cut back, 5 bases at V and 2 bases at J, with 13 bases in the middle. CDR3 nucleotide sequence: TGTGCCAGCAGTCCAGGGTGGGATGGCAATCAGCCCCAGCATTTT. It specifies CASSPGWDGNQPQHF.

This chain links TRBV7-6 with TRBJ1-5; D perhaps matches TRBD1 (5 bases). This CDR3 spans 14 amino acids. The V end lost 1 base, the J end lost 9 bases, and 13 bases lay between the germline ends. Germline V gives CDR1 SGHVS, CDR2 FNYEAQ. CDR3 DNA: TGTGCCAGCAGCTTAGGCGGGACCGCGGGGCCCCAGCATTTT. Translation gives CASSLGGTAGPQHF.

The CDR3 sequence: CASSVGHYNEQFF. As DNA, the CDR3 is TGTGCCAGCAGCGTCGGACACTACAATGAGCAGTTCTTC. The chain joins TRBV5-8 to TRBJ2-1, with TRBD1 as a possible D gene (5 bases). In germline, CDR1 is SGHTS, CDR2 YDEGEE. CDR3 length: 13 residues. The V gene lost 4 bases and the J gene lost 3 bases, with 8 bases spanning the gap.

The chain has TRBV7-2 and TRBJ2-7; D is possibly TRBD2 (5 bases). The V gene's germline CDR1 is SGHTA and CDR2 FQGNSA. The CDR3 has 10 residues. CDR3 in amino acids: CATAGYEQYF. The CDR3 region has the DNA TGTGCGACCGCGGGCTACGAGCAGTACTTC.